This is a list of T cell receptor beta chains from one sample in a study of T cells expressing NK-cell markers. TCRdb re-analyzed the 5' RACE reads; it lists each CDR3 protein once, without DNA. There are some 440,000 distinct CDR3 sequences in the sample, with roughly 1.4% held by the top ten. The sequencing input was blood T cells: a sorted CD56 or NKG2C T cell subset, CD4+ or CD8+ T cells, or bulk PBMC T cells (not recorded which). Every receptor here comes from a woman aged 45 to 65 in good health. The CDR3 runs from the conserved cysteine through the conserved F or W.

cdr3_aa: CASSERSVGNEQFF
j_call: TRBJ2-1
v_call: TRBV3-1

cdr3_aa: CASREMGGGKNIQYF
j_call: TRBJ2-4
v_call: TRBV6-1

cdr3_aa: CASSPPAGGMTGELFF
j_call: TRBJ2-2
v_call: TRBV7-9

cdr3_aa: CASSLYPAGGPGEQFF
j_call: TRBJ2-1
v_call: TRBV7-8

cdr3_aa: CASSQEGVAGDTQYF
j_call: TRBJ2-3
v_call: TRBV4-1

cdr3_aa: CASSFLTGTRPDEQFF
j_call: TRBJ2-1
v_call: TRBV27

cdr3_aa: CATADRGEQYF
j_call: TRBJ2-7
v_call: TRBV15

cdr3_aa: CASSRGDRGNEQFF
j_call: TRBJ2-1
v_call: TRBV5-1

cdr3_aa: CASSRPTGQGTDTQYF
j_call: TRBJ2-3
v_call: TRBV7-2

cdr3_aa: CSVVPGSVSGELFF
j_call: TRBJ2-2
v_call: TRBV29-1

cdr3_aa: CASRLRELDTQYF
j_call: TRBJ2-3
v_call: TRBV3-1

cdr3_aa: CASSEEVSGTKGTEAFF
j_call: TRBJ1-1
v_call: TRBV25-1

cdr3_aa: CSATQLRGSYGYTF
j_call: TRBJ1-2
v_call: TRBV20-1

cdr3_aa: CSARAIAQETQYF
j_call: TRBJ2-5
v_call: TRBV20-1

cdr3_aa: CASSVRERTGELFF
j_call: TRBJ2-2
v_call: TRBV2

cdr3_aa: CASRLTSGSSYEQYF
j_call: TRBJ2-7
v_call: TRBV6-2/TRBV6-3

cdr3_aa: CAIRPASSGEQFF
j_call: TRBJ2-1
v_call: TRBV7-3

cdr3_aa: CATSDTGLWGQYF
j_call: TRBJ2-7
v_call: TRBV24-1

cdr3_aa: CASSSSGRQTRTGELFF
j_call: TRBJ2-2
v_call: TRBV7-9

cdr3_aa: CASRSGGDTQYF
j_call: TRBJ2-3
v_call: TRBV6-2/TRBV6-3

cdr3_aa: CASSPAVSGANVLTF
j_call: TRBJ2-6
v_call: TRBV4-1

cdr3_aa: CASSQEVERDTDTQYF
j_call: TRBJ2-3
v_call: TRBV14

cdr3_aa: CASSVNAGNTEAFF
j_call: TRBJ1-1
v_call: TRBV5-1

cdr3_aa: CASSPAGNTGELFF
j_call: TRBJ2-2
v_call: TRBV18

cdr3_aa: CASSFGKGRQTQYF
j_call: TRBJ2-5
v_call: TRBV12-3/TRBV12-4

cdr3_aa: CASSTGLAGPKETQYF
j_call: TRBJ2-5
v_call: TRBV5-4

cdr3_aa: CASTGSGGTGELFF
j_call: TRBJ2-2
v_call: TRBV6-5